The T cell receptor (beta chain) under discussion was sequenced for a study of OX40 agonist ivuxolimab in advanced cancers. In terms of the full investigation: Ivuxolimab was a fully human IgG2 agonistic monoclonal antibody targeting the costimulatory receptor OX40 (CD134). Patients were allowed to have had prior anti-PD-1, anti-PD-L1 or anti-CTLA-4 therapy, and roughly 40% of the dose-escalation patients had been treated with checkpoint inhibitors. Among the roughly 52 dose-escalation patients, approximately 20 had hepatocellular carcinoma, some 15 melanoma, 9 renal cell carcinoma and 9 head and neck cancer. Peripheral TCRbeta sequencing was intended to test whether TCR sequence diversity was altered and clonal T-cell expansion was caused by ivuxolimab. Three dose-escalation patients achieved partial responses, one with hepatocellular carcinoma and two with cutaneous melanoma. The monotherapy dose-escalation portion (N ≈ 57 patients) of the phase I ivuxolimab trial is reported in the paper. In the dose-escalation cohort, 70% to 85% of patients were male, and the mean age was approximately 60 years with a range of about 20 to 79. Intravenous ivuxolimab was administered to patients every 2 weeks at six dose levels: 0.01, 0.1, 0.3, 1.5, 3 and 10 mg/kg.

For sequencing of the TCRbeta CDR3 region, genomic DNA was extracted from the sorted cells. The immunoSEQ Assay was used for sequencing of TCRbeta CDR3 regions. As stored in TCRdb, this immuneACCESS dataset retains in-frame rearrangements with V and J assigned. A fraction of the clones does not appear; measured against another copy, unresolved V genes explain less than half of the discrepancy, and the remainder lacks a known reason. The sample table contains about 99,000 clones; only one count was recorded for roughly 91% of them. Together, the top ten hold less than 0.4% of the sample. In regard to this clone: This receptor's antigen is unknown. One base away there is no much larger clone; base qualities are not given.

The trial excluded patients who had a history of autoimmune disease or who were on systemic immunosuppression. In every dose cohort, peripheral blood was drawn for TCR sequencing at baseline, cycle 4 day 1, and cycle 7 day 1. The samples were taken from a phase I, first-in-human, multicenter, open-label dose-escalation trial of ivuxolimab. The trial enrolled adults with locally advanced or metastatic head and neck squamous cell, hepatocellular, melanoma or renal cell carcinoma. Before TCR sequencing, CD4+ T cells and CD8+ T cells from peripheral blood were sorted into separate populations. Beyond this particular receptor, the publication reports: Low levels of normalized T-cell clonal expansion were also seen in some patients who did not respond. The antigen specificity of the clonally expanded peripheral T cells was not determined. At doses of 0.1 to 3.0 mg/kg, clonal expansion of both CD4+ and CD8+ T cells in blood was seen between baseline and week 6. After ivuxolimab, more expanded clones were found on average in CD8+ T cells than in CD4+ T cells. Partial responders in the 0.1-3.0 mg/kg groups had among the lowest normalized peripheral clonal expansion, especially among CD8+ T cells.

This sample comprised CD4+ or CD8+ T cells sorted from blood, obtained in a trial of the OX40 agonist ivuxolimab. The TCR sequence derives from an adult with an advanced solid tumor such as melanoma, head and neck, liver or kidney cancer.

The sequenced DNA: TGTGCCAGCAGCTCCCCCCCCCGCTATGGCTACACCTTC. The translation is CASSSPPRYGYTF. The sequence is built from TRBV7-2 and TRBJ1-2, with the identity of the D gene unclear. Inclusive of the bounding cysteine and phenylalanine, the CDR3 is 13 residues long. Only CDR3 DNA remains: 39 bases, in frame from the first base. Trimming takes 4 bases from V and 4 bases from J, and the germline ends sit 10 bases apart. CDR1 and CDR2, per the germline V gene, are SGHTA and FQGNSA.